Reported below is one T cell receptor (beta chain). The antigen is unknown. The germline V and J ends were trimmed by 5 bases and 4 bases, with 12 bases remaining between them. CDR3 length: 12 residues. Germline V gene sequence: CDR1 SQVTM, CDR2 ANQGSEA. The entry originates in a study of cytomegalovirus exposure and HLA in healthy donors. Overall study results and limits: For TCR beta chains, V- and J-gene trimming was later linked to a missense DCLRE1C variant. Roughly even sequencing depth across donors was the assumption behind the presence/absence analyses. About 90% or about 30% of the time was how often most TCR beta V segments were productive, according to an earlier analysis.

The primer mix had 60 Vbeta and 13 Jbeta primers. Assay used: immunoSEQ multiplex PCR; TCRdb lists only in-frame clones, some missing. The table has around 130,000 clones, about 85% seen once. The chain has TRBV29-1 and TRBJ2-7, with a possible D match to TRBD2 (5 bases). Sequenced input: PBMCs. This clonotype originated in a woman aged 30 to 39 in good health and CMV-seropositive. The CDR3 region is CSVQNSGYEQYF. CDR3 DNA: TGCAGCGTTCAGAACTCGGGGTACGAGCAGTACTTC.